Following are 15 T cell receptor beta chains from one sample sequenced in a study of identical twins. TCRdb processed the 5' RACE reads anew with MiXCR; each CDR3 protein has one entry. This sample carries some 600,000 distinct CDR3 sequences, under 8.5% of them seen once, and the ten largest clones take less than 2%. In addition, the sample was reused for a study of yellow fever vaccine responses in identical twins.

Sequencing was done on a sample of PBMCs. These receptors were obtained from a woman aged 18-29 years in good health.

The chain carries TRBV2 and TRBJ2-7; no firm D call. The germline gives CDR1 SNHLY, CDR2 FYNNEI. The CDR3 runs to 9 residues. Trimming left V 6 bases short and J 13 bases short, with 10 bases between. The CDR3 loop is CASRGPDYF. CDR3 nucleotides: TGTGCCAGCAGGGGCCCGGACTACTTC.

In its sample, this clonotype was seen a few times. This chain links TRBV5-6 with TRBJ2-7; D remains unclear. The CDR3 totals 13 residues. Trimming took 4 bases from V and 2 from J, leaving 10 bases between them. Germline V gives CDR1 SGHDT, CDR2 YYEEEE. In DNA, the CDR3 is TGTGCCAGCAGCCATGATCCTCCCTACGAGCAGTACTTC. As protein: CASSHDPPYEQYF.

A few counts support this clonotype. DNA for the CDR3: TGTGCCAGTACCAGGGGTGCGGACACCATATATTTT. It translates to CASTRGADTIYF. V gene TRBV11-3 combines with J gene TRBJ1-3; TRBD1 is a possible D gene (6 bases). Trimming pared 9 bases from V and 8 bases from J, leaving 14 bases between. Germline V gene data show CDR1 as SGHNT and CDR2 as YENEEA. The CDR3 spans 12 residues.

This clonotype showed up just a few times. The J gene is TRBJ2-1, the V gene TRBV12-3 or TRBV12-4; TRBD2 might be the D (5 bases). The CDR3 consists of 12 residues. Trimming took 2 bases from V and 12 from J, leaving 11 bases between them. In DNA form, the CDR3 reads TGTGCCAGCAGTTTATACCGGGAAGGGCAGTTCTTC. Translating it yields CASSLYREGQFF.

This clonotype turned up a few times. The CDR3 coding sequence is TGTGCCAGCAGTTACTCTTTCGGGAGGGAAGAGACCCAGTACTTC. Its protein is CASSYSFGREETQYF. V is TRBV6-5 and J is TRBJ2-5, with TRBD2 matching 8 bases. V trimming: 0 bases; J trimming: 3 bases; junction bases outside the gene matches: 3. The germline V gene encodes CDR1 MNHEY and CDR2 SVGAGI. The CDR3 has 15 amino acids.

The chain recombines TRBV5-6 with TRBJ2-3; 7 nucleotides agree with TRBD1. CDR1 is SGHDT, CDR2 YYEEEE, per germline. The CDR3 runs 15 residues. Unmatched junction bases numbered 9, after V lost 2 bases and J lost 6 bases. CDR3 in amino acids: CASSLGTARADTQYF. CDR3 bases: TGTGCCAGCAGCTTAGGGACAGCGAGGGCGGATACGCAGTATTTT.

This clonotype was observed many times. The chain is built from TRBV4-2 and TRBJ2-7; TRBD1 might be the D (5 bases). The CDR3 spans 15 residues. Looked up from germline, CDR1 is LGHNA and CDR2 is YNFKEQ. V was cut by 0 bases and J by 1 base, with 10 bases left in between. The CDR3 loop is CASSQELQGSYEQYF. The CDR3 nucleotides read TGTGCCAGCAGCCAAGAGTTGCAGGGTTCCTACGAGCAGTACTTC.

This clonotype was seen a single time. The junction shows a germline mismatch at one end, possibly a read error. The CDR3 loop reads CACSPGTSGALGGNEQFF. DNA for the CDR3: TGTGCCTGCAGTCCCGGGACTAGCGGTGCCTTGGGGGGCAATGAGCAGTTCTTC. The J gene is TRBJ2-1, the V gene TRBV2; TRBD2 matches at 11 bases. Germline-derived CDR1 and CDR2 are SNHLY and FYNNEI. The CDR3 contains 18 residues.

This sequence joins TRBV28 and TRBJ1-5, with TRBD1 identical over 7 bases. This CDR3 comprises 15 residues. Losses at the gene ends were 3 bases for V and 3 bases for J; bases not matched to a gene: 5. The V gene's germline CDR1 is MDHEN and CDR2 SYDVKM. CDR3 amino acids: CASSLGQGVNQPQHF. CDR3 sequence (DNA): TGTGCCAGCAGTTTGGGCCAGGGGGTCAATCAGCCCCAGCATTTT. Combining the CDR3 with reference TRBV28 and TRBJ1-5 gives the whole variable domain DVKVTQSSRYLVKRTGEKVFLECVQDMDHENMFWYRQDPGLGLRLIYFSYDVKMKEKGDIPEGYSVSREKKERFSLILESASTNQTSMYLCASSLGQGVNQPQHFGDGTRLSIL.

A few counts support this clonotype. The chain carries TRBV7-3 and TRBJ2-2, with D hard to call. Trimming took 0 bases from V and 8 from J, leaving 7 bases between them. CDR3 size: 13 residues. Germline values: CDR1 SGHTA, CDR2 FQGTGA. CDR3 DNA: TGTGCCAGCAGCTTAACCCACCTGGGGGAGCTGTTTTTT. As protein: CASSLTHLGELFF.

This clonotype was recorded at least ten times. The chain carries TRBV7-8 and TRBJ2-3; D may be TRBD2 (6 bases). Trimming took 2 bases from V and 4 from J, leaving 16 bases between them. In germline, CDR1 is SGHVS, CDR2 FQNEAQ. CDR3 length: 16 amino acids. The CDR3 DNA follows: TGTGCCAGCAGCTTATTTAGGGCGGGGACTGCAGATACGCAGTATTTT. Translated: CASSLFRAGTADTQYF. Complete variable domain (other parts from reference TRBV7-8 and TRBJ2-3): GAGVSQSPRYKVAKRGQDVALRCDPISGHVSLFWYQQALGQGPEFLTYFQNEAQLDKSGLPSDRFFAERPEGSVSTLKIQRTQQEDSAVYLCASSLFRAGTADTQYFGPGTRLTVL.

This clonotype was recorded a few times. The V and J genes are TRBV10-3 and TRBJ2-1; 9 nucleotides match TRBD1. Germline V gene sequence: CDR1 ENHRY, CDR2 SYGVKD. The CDR3 has 13 residues. The V segment lost 7 bases and the J segment 8 bases; nucleotides outside the gene matches: 6. The chain's CDR3 is CAITRDRADEQFF. DNA of the CDR3: TGTGCCATCACTCGGGACAGGGCCGATGAGCAGTTCTTC.

The V and J genes are TRBV3-1 and TRBJ1-2; 7 bases map to TRBD1. V shed 4 bases, J shed 4 bases, and the junction held 12 bases outside the gene matches. CDR1 LGHDT and CDR2 YNNKEL come from the germline V gene (reference sequence). This CDR3 is 16 amino acids long. For the CDR3, the DNA is TGTGCCAGCAGCCCTGTTGGACGACAGGGAAGCTATGGCTACACCTTC. This codes for CASSPVGRQGSYGYTF.

This clonotype was recorded many times. The chain recombines TRBV11-2 with TRBJ2-1; D call uncertain. Germline V gene sequence: CDR1 SGHAT, CDR2 FQNNGV. The CDR3 consists of 11 residues. The germline V and J ends were trimmed by 5 bases and 9 bases, with 8 bases remaining between them. In DNA form, the CDR3 reads TGTGCCAGCAGCCCCCTTGGTGAGCAGTTCTTC. This gives the protein CASSPLGEQFF.

The rearrangement joins TRBV28 to TRBJ1-2, with D uncertain. The germline V gene has CDR1 MDHEN and CDR2 SYDVKM. The CDR3 runs 15 residues. Trimming removed 2 bases from V and 4 bases from J, with 14 bases in between. The CDR3 region is CASSLDAVELYGYTF. The DNA of the CDR3 is TGTGCCAGCAGTTTAGATGCAGTGGAGCTCTATGGCTACACCTTC.